This T cell receptor beta chain appears in the sequencing data of a study of graft-versus-host responses after intestinal transplantation (dated by TCRdb to the early 2020s). About the study as a whole: The transplants that recipients got were multivisceral, liver-intestinal, or isolated intestinal. Every recipient was given anti-thymocyte globulin induction, then maintenance tacrolimus and steroids for about 3 years. After intestinal transplantation, graft-versus-host and host-versus-graft alloreactive T cell clones were followed in the graft, circulation and bone marrow using bulk TCR-beta CDR3 sequencing. To identify alloreactive clones, pre-transplant mixed lymphocyte reaction products were sequenced and then compared with unstimulated pre-transplant donor and recipient T cells. Samples from a few later patients were sequenced in-house on an Illumina MiSeq with MiXCR processing rather than by the commercial service. A cohort of approximately 24 intestinal transplant recipients, including one retransplant, was enrolled, and a few patients lacking pretransplant specimens were excluded. A peak of at least 4% donor T cells among recipient peripheral blood mononuclear cells was the definition used for donor T cell macrochimerism.

For CDR1 and CDR2, the germline V gene lists MNHNS and SASEGT. Ends trimmed: V by 1 base, J by 5 bases; bases unmatched to a gene: 10. The CDR3 runs 16 residues from the cysteine to the phenylalanine. Only the CDR3 portion is preserved as DNA: 48 bases, with reading frame beginning at the first base. The time point label for this specimen denotes: cells obtained before transplantation from donor or recipient. In mixed lymphocyte reactions, about 200,000 CFSE-labeled pre-transplant responders were plated with about 200,000 irradiated violet-dye-labeled stimulators and cultured for about six days. After the mixed lymphocyte reaction, proliferating CD3+CD4+CFSE-low and CD3+CD8+CFSE-low responder cells were FACS-sorted on a BD Influx sorter. Library prep was done by the immunoSEQ multiplex PCR assay. For most patients, genomic DNA was isolated with the Qiagen DNeasy Blood and Tissue Kit and sent frozen to Adaptive Biotechnologies for TCR sequencing. High-throughput TCR-beta CDR3 sequencing of genomic DNA from most patients was performed by Adaptive Biotechnologies. Turning to the authors' computational methods: TCR sequencing data were retrieved from Adaptive's ImmunoSEQ software for 18 patients, whereas a few other patients were processed with MiXCR and VDJtools. To correct CD4 versus CD8 sorting errors, sequences present in both subsets at a frequency ratio below 5:1 were removed. Because the origin of CDR3 nucleotide sequences shared between donor and recipient could not be assigned, those sequences were removed. To count as alloreactive, a clone needed at least 2-fold expansion over unstimulated cells and a minimum CFSE-low frequency of 0.002% (template counts) or 0.001% (read counts). Mappable clones were those detected in sequenced pre-transplant spleen, lymph node, or MLR CFSE-low populations of the donor or recipient. Cumulative frequency of alloreactive clones was calculated as a percentage of all sequences weighted by copy number. TCRdb carries this immuneACCESS record with in-frame sequences only. Its versions omit some clonotypes, under half of them owing to an unresolved V gene in the studies checked, with the rest unexplained. D and trimming were read from the DNA, whereas the V and J calls and clone size are those reported in that table. This sample is represented by 20,000 to 25,000 clones; 40% to 50% of them were singletons. Roughly 1% of the sample lies in the top ten.

As regards this clone: There are no base qualities to consult, and no much larger clone falls within one base.

Paper-wide results and their limitations: In patients with donor T cell macrochimerism, the allografts had high GvH to HvG T cell clonal ratios. The relatively low number and heterogeneity of intestinal transplant patients limited the conclusions. GvH clones were found in recipient bone marrow, and some of the GvH clones appeared earlier in ileal mucosa or blood, which is consistent with an intestinal mucosal origin. Early after transplant, peak levels of circulating GvH clones were associated with declines in HvG clones.

The clonotype was recovered from a human patient who received an intestinal transplant. The material was alloreactive CD4+ T cells from a mixed lymphocyte reaction culture, obtained before intestinal transplant. The sample's cell subset or site label is to be understood as: CFSE-low proliferating T cells sorted from approximately 6-day pre-transplant mixed lymphocyte reaction (GvH or HvG direction). The rearranged chain carries TRBV6-1 and TRBJ2-5, with TRBD2 identical over 7 junction bases. CDR3 sequence: CASSEGYGGGGETQYF. The nucleotide sequence reads TGTGCCAGCAGTGAAGGTTACGGCGGGGGTGGGGAGACCCAGTACTTC.